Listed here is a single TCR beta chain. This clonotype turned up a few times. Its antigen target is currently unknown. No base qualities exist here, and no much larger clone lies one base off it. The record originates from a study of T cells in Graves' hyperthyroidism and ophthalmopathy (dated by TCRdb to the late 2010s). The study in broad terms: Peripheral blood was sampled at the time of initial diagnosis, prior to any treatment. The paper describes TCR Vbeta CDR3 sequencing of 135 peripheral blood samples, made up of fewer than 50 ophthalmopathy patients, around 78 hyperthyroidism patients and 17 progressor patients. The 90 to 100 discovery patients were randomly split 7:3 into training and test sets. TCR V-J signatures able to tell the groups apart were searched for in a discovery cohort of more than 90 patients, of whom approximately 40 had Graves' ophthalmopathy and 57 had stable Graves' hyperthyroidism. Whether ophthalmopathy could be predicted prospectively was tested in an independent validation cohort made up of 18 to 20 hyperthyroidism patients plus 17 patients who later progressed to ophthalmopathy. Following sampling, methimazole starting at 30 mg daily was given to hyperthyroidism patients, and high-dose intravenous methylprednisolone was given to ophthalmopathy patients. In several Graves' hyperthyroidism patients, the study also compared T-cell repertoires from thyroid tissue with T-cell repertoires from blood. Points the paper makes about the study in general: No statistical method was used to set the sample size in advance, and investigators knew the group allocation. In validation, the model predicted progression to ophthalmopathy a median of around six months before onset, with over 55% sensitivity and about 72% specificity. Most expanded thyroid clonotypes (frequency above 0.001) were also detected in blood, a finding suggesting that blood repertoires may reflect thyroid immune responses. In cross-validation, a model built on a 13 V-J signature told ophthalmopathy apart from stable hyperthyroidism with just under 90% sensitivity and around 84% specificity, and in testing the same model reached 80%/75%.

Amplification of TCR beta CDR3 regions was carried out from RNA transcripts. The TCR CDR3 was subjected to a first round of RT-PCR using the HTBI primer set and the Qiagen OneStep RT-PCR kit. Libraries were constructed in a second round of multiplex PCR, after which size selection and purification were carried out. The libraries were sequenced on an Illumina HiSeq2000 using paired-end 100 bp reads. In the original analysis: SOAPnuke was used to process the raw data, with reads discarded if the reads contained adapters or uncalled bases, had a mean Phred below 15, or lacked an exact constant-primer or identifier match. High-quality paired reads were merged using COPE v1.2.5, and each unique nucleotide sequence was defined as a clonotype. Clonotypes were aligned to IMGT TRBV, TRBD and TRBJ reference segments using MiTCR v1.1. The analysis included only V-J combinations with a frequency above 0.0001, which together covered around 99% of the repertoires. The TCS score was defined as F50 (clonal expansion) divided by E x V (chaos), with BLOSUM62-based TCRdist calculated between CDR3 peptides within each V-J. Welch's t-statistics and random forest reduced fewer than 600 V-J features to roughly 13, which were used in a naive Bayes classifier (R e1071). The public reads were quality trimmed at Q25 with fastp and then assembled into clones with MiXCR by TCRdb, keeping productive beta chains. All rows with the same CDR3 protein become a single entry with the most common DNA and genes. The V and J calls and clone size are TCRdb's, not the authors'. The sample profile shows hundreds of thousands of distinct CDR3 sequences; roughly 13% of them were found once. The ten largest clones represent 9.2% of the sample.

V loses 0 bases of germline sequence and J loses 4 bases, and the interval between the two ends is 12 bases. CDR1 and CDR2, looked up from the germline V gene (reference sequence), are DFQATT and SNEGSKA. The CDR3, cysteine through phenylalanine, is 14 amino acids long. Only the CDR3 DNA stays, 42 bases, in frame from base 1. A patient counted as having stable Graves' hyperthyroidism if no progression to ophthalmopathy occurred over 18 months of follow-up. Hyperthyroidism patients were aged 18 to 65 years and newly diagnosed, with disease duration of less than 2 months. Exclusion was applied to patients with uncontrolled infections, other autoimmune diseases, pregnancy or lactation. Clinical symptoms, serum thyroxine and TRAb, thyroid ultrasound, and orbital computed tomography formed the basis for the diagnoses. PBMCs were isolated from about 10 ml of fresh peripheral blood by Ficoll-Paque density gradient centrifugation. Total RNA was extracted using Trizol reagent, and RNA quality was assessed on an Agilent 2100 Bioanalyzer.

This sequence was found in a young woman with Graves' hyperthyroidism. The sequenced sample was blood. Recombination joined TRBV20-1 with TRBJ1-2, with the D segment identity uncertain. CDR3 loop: CSARDKGDIYGYTF. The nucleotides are TGCAGTGCTAGAGATAAGGGCGACATCTATGGCTACACCTTC.